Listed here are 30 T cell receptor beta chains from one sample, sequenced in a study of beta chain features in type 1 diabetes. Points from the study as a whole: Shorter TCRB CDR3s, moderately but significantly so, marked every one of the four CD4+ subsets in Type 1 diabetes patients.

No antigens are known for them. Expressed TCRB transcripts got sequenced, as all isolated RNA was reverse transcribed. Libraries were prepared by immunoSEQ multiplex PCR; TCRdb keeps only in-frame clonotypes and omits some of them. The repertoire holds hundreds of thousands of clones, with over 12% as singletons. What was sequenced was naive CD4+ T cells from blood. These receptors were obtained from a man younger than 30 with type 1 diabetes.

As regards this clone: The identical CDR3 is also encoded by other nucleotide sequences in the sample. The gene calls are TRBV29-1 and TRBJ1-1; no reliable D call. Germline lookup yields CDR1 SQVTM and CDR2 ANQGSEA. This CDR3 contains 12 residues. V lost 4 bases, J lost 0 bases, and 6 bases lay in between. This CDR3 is CSVGSMNTEAFF. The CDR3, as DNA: TGCAGCGTTGGGAGTATGAACACTGAAGCTTTCTTT.

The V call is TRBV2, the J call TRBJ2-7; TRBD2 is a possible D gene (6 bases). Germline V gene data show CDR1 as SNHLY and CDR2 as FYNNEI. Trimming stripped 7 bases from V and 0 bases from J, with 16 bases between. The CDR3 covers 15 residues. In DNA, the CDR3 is TGTGCCAGCAACCCTCCGATAGCGGACTCCTACGAGCAGTACTTC. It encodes CASNPPIADSYEQYF. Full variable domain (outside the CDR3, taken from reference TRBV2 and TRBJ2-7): EPEVTQTPSHQVTQMGQEVILRCVPISNHLYFYWYRQILGQKVEFLVSFYNNEISEKSEIFDDQFSVERPDGSNFTLKIRSTKLEDSAMYFCASNPPIADSYEQYFGPGTRLTVT.

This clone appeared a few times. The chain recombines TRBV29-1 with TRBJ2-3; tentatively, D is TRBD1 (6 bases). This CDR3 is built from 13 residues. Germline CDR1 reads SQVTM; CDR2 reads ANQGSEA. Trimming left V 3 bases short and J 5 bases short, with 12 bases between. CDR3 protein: CSVDQGLGDTQYF. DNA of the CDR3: TGCAGCGTTGATCAGGGGTTGGGAGATACGCAGTATTTT.

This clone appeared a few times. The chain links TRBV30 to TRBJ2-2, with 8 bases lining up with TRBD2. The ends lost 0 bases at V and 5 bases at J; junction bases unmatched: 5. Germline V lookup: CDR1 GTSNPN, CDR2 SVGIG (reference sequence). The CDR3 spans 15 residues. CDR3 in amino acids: CAWSVGTSRTGELFF. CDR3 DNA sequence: TGTGCCTGGAGTGTAGGGACTAGTAGAACCGGGGAGCTGTTTTTT.

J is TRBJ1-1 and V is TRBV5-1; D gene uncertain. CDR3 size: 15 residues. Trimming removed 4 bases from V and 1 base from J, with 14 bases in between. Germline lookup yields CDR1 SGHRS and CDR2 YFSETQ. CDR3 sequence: CASSPGGWGNTEAFF. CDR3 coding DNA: TGCGCCAGCAGCCCGGGAGGGTGGGGGAACACTGAAGCTTTCTTT.

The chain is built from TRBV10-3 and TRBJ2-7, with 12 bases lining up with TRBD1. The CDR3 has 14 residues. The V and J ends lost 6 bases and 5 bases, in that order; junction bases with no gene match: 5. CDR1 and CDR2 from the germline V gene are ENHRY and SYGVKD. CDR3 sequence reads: CAIRRGQGADEQYF. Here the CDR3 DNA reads TGTGCCATCAGAAGGGGACAGGGGGCTGACGAGCAGTACTTC.

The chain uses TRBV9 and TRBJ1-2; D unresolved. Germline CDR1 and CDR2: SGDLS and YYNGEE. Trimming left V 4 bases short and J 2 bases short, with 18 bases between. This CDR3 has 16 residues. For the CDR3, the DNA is TGTGCCAGCAGCCCCCGTAGCCGGGCGGTAAACTATGGCTACACCTTC. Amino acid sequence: CASSPRSRAVNYGYTF.

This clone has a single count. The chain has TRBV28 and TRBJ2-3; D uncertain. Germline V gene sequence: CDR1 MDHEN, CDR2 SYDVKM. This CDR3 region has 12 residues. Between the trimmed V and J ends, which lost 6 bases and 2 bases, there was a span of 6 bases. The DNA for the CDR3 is TGTGCCAGCAGCGGTTTCACAGATACGCAGTATTTT. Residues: CASSGFTDTQYF. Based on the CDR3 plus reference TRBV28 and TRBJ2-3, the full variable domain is DVKVTQSSRYLVKRTGEKVFLECVQDMDHENMFWYRQDPGLGLRLIYFSYDVKMKEKGDIPEGYSVSREKKERFSLILESASTNQTSMYLCASSGFTDTQYFGPGTRLTVL.

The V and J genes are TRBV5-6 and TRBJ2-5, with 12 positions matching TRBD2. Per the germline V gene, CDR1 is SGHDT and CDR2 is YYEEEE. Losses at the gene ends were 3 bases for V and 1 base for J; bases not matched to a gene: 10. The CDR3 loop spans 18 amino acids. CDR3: CASSSIGGLAGTQETQYF. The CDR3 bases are TGTGCCAGCAGCTCAATAGGAGGACTAGCGGGGACCCAAGAGACCCAGTACTTC.

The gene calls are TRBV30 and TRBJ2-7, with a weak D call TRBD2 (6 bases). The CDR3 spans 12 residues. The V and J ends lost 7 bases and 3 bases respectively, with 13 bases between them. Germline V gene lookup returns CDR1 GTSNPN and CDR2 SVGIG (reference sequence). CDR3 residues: CASTGRNYEQYF. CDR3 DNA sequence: TGTGCCTCCACGGGGAGGAACTACGAGCAGTACTTC. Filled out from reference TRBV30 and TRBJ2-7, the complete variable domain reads SQTIHQWPATLVQPVGSPLSLECTVEGTSNPNLYWYRQAAGRGLQLLFYSVGIGQISSEVPQNLSASRPQDRQFILSSKKLLLSDSGFYLCASTGRNYEQYFGPGTRLTVT.

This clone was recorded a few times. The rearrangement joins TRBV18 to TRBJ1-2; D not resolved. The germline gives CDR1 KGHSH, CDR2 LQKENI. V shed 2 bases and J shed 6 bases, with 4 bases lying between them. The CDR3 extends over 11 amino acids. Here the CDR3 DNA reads TGTGCCAGCTCACCAGGGAATGGCTACACCTTC. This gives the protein CASSPGNGYTF.

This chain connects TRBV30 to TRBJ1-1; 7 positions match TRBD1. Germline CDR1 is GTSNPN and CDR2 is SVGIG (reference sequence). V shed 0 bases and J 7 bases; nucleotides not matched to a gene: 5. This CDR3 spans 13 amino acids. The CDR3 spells CAWSVRTGLEAFF. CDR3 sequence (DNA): TGTGCCTGGAGTGTACGGACAGGACTTGAAGCTTTCTTT.

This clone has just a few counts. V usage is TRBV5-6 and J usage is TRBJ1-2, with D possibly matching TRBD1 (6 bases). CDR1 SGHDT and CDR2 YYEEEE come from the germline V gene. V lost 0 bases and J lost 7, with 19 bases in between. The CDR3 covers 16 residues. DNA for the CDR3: TGTGCCAGCAGCTTGGCCCCGGACACCGGGGGCGCTGGCTACACCTTC. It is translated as CASSLAPDTGGAGYTF.

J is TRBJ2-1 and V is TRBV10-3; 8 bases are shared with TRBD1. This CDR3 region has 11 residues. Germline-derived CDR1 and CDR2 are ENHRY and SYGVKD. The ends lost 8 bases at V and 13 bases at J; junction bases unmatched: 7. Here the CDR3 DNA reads TGTGCCATCGGAAATCAGGGGGCTCAGTTCTTC. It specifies CAIGNQGAQFF.

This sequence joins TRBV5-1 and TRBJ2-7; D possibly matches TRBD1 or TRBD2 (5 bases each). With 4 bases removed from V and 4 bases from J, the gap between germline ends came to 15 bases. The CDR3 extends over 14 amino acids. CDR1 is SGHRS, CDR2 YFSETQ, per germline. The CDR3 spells CASSRDGPGYEQYF. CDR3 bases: TGCGCCAGCAGCCGGGACGGACCAGGGTACGAGCAGTACTTC.

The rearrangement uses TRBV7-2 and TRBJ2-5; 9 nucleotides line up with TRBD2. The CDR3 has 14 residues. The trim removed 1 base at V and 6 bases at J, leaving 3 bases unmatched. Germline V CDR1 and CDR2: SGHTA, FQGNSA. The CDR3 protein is CASSLVSGSKTQYF. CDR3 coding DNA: TGTGCCAGCAGCTTAGTTAGCGGGAGTAAGACCCAGTACTTC.

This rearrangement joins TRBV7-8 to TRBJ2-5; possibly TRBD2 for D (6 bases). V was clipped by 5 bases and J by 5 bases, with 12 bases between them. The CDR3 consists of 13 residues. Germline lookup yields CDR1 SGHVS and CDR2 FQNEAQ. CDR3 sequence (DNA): TGTGCCAGCAGCCCGGGACTTCGGGAGACCCAGTACTTC. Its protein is CASSPGLRETQYF.

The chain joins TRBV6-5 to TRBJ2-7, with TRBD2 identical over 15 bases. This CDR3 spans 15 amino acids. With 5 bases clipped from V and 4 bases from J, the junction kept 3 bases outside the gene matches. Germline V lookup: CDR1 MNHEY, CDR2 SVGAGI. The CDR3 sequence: CASSKGLAGGYEQYF. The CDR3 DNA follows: TGTGCCAGCAGTAAAGGACTAGCGGGAGGGTACGAGCAGTACTTC.

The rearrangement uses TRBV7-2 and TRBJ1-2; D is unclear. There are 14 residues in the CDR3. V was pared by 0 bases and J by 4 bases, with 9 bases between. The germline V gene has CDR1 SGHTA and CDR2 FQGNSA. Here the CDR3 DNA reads TGTGCCAGCAGCTTAGCGTCCGGGAGCTATGGCTACACCTTC. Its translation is CASSLASGSYGYTF.

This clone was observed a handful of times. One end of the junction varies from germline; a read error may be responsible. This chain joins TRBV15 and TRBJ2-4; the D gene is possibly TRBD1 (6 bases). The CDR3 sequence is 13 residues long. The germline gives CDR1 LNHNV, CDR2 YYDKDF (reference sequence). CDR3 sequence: CATSSRVQGTHCF. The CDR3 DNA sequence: TGTGCCACCAGCAGCCGTGTTCAGGGGACCCATTGCTTC.

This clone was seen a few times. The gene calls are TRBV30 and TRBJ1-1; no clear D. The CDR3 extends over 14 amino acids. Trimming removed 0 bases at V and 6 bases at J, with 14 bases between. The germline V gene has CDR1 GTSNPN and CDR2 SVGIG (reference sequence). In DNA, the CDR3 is TGTGCCTGGAGTGTTATAGGGATGGAGGCTGAAGCTTTCTTT. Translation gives CAWSVIGMEAEAFF.

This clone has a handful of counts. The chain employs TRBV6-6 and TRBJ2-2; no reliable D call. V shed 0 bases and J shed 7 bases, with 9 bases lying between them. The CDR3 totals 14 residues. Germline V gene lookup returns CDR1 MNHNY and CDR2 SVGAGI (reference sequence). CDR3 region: CASSYSISLGELFF. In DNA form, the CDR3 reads TGTGCCAGCAGTTACTCGATATCCCTCGGGGAGCTGTTTTTT.

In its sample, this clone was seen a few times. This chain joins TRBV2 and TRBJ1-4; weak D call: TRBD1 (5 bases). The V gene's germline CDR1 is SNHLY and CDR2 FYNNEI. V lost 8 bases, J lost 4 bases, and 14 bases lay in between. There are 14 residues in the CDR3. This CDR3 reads CASARSGNNEKLFF. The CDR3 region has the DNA TGTGCCAGCGCCCGCTCAGGGAATAATGAAAAACTGTTTTTT.

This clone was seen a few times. CDR3 bases: TGTGCCAGCAGTGAATTAGGGGCGGGAGGGCCCCACGAGCAGTACTTC. Its translation is CASSELGAGGPHEQYF. The gene calls are TRBV25-1 and TRBJ2-7, with 9 nucleotides matching TRBD2. V was pared by 1 base and J by 5 bases, with 9 bases of the junction left unmatched. This CDR3 contains 16 residues. Germline lookup yields CDR1 MGHDK and CDR2 SYGVNS.

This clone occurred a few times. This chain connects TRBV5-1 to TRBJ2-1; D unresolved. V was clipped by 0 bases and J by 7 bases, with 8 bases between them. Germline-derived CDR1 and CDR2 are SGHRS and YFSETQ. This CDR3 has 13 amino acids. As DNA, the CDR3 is TGCGCCAGCAGCTTGGTAGGGTCAAATGAGCAGTTCTTC. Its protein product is CASSLVGSNEQFF.

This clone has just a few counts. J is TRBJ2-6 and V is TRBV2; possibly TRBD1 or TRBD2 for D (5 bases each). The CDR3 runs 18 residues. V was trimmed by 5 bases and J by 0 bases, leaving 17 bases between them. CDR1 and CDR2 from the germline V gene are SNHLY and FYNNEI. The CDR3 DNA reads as TGTGCCAGCAGTTATATGGGACGGACTTCCTCTGGGGCCAACGTCCTGACTTTC. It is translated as CASSYMGRTSSGANVLTF.

The CDR3 region is CTSSQLSGYNEQFF. CDR3 sequence (DNA): TGCACCAGCAGCCAATTATCTGGTTACAATGAGCAGTTCTTC. The chain uses TRBV1 and TRBJ2-1. TRBV1 is a pseudogene locus. CDR3 length: 14 residues.

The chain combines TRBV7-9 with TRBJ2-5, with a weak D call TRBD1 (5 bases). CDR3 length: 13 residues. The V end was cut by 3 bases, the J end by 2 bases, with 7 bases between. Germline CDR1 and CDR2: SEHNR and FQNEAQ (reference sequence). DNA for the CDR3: TGTGCCAGCAGCTTCAGGGATCAAGAGACCCAGTACTTC. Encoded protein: CASSFRDQETQYF.

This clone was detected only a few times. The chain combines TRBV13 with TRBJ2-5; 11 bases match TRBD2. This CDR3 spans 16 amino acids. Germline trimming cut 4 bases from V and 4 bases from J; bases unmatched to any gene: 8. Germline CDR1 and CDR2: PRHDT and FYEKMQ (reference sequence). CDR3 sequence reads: CASSSRGLAVRETQYF. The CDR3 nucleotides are TGTGCCAGCAGCTCGAGGGGACTAGCGGTTCGAGAGACCCAGTACTTC.

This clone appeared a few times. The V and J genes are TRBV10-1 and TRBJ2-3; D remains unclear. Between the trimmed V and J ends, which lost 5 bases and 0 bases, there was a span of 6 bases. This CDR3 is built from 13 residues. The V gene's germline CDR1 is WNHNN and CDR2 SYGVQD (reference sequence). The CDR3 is CASSRPSTDTQYF. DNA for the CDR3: TGCGCCAGCAGTAGACCCAGCACAGATACGCAGTATTTT.